Presented here are 8 T cell receptor beta chains from one specimen sequenced in a study of cytomegalovirus exposure and HLA in healthy donors. Vbeta (60) and Jbeta (13) primers were used in the PCR. Produced via immunoSEQ multiplex PCR; TCRdb's table is partial and in-frame only. The sample holds more than 120,000 clones, approximately 83% seen once. Sequenced sample: PBMCs. The receptor source for this set is a male donor in good health and CMV-seronegative.

The chain links TRBV5-4 to TRBJ2-7; 8 bases match TRBD1. This CDR3 comprises 13 residues. Germline V gene sequence: CDR1 SGHNT, CDR2 YYREEE (reference sequence). Trimming at V came to 3 bases and at J to 2 bases, leaving 1 base not matched to a gene. The DNA of the CDR3 is TGTGCCAGCAGCTCGGACAGGGCCTACGAGCAGTACTTC. As protein: CASSSDRAYEQYF.

This clone was detected once. V gene TRBV7-3 combines with J gene TRBJ2-3, with D maybe TRBD2 (6 bases). This CDR3 spans 17 amino acids. CDR1 and CDR2 (germline): SGHTA, FQGTGA. Trimming removed 1 base at V and 2 bases at J, with 16 bases between. The CDR3 is CASSLMGRTGPTDTQYF. For the CDR3, the DNA is TGTGCCAGCAGCTTAATGGGGAGGACGGGGCCCACAGATACGCAGTATTTT. The full variable domain, in which reference TRBV7-3 and TRBJ2-3 provide the parts outside the CDR3, is GAGVSQTPSNKVTEKGKYVELRCDPISGHTALYWYRQSLGQGPEFLIYFQGTGAADDSGLPNDRFFAVRPEGSVSTLKIQRTERGDSAVYLCASSLMGRTGPTDTQYFGPGTRLTVL.

The sample holds one count of this clone. J is TRBJ2-2 and V is TRBV6-1; maybe TRBD2 (6 bases). CDR1 is MNHNS, CDR2 SASEGT, per germline. Trimming stripped 8 bases from V and 4 bases from J, with 14 bases between. The CDR3 consists of 14 residues. The CDR3 loop is CASVFLGGTGELFF. As DNA, the CDR3 is TGTGCCAGCGTATTCTTGGGGGGCACCGGGGAGCTGTTTTTT.

The rearrangement links TRBV7-2 to TRBJ1-3, with D maybe TRBD1 (5 bases). The germline V and J ends were trimmed by 5 bases and 3 bases, with 20 bases remaining between them. Germline values: CDR1 SGHTA, CDR2 FQGNSA. This CDR3 has 17 amino acids. CDR3 coding DNA: TGTGCCAGCAGCCGGCAGGGTAGCGGAATCATTGGAAACACCATATATTTT. Translated, it gives CASSRQGSGIIGNTIYF.

The rearrangement joins TRBV7-9 to TRBJ2-1; TRBD2 might be the D (6 bases). This CDR3 contains 14 residues. V lost 3 bases and J lost 8, with 14 bases in between. The germline V gene has CDR1 SEHNR and CDR2 FQNEAQ (reference sequence). The CDR3 DNA is TGTGCCAGCAGCTTGGTCGCTCCTAGCGATGAGCAGTTCTTC. This translates into CASSLVAPSDEQFF.

The genes are TRBV5-4 and TRBJ1-2; tentative D call: TRBD1 (6 bases). Between the trimmed V and J ends, which lost 3 bases and 7 bases, there was a span of 22 bases. Per germline, CDR1 SGHNT and CDR2 YYREEE (reference sequence). The CDR3 is 16 amino acids. The CDR3 nucleotides read TGTGCCAGCAGCTCTGATTGGGGACATCCTGTTTCTGGCTACACCTTC. Residues: CASSSDWGHPVSGYTF.

V is TRBV27 and J is TRBJ1-1, with a tentative D call TRBD1 (5 bases). This CDR3 is 15 amino acids long. Germline V gene data show CDR1 as MNHEY and CDR2 as SMNVEV (reference sequence). V gave up 5 bases and J gave up 0 bases, with 13 bases separating them. The CDR3 DNA reads as TGTGCCAGCAGTCCCCGCCGACAGATGAACACTGAAGCTTTCTTT. It codes for CASSPRRQMNTEAFF.

The J gene is TRBJ2-2, the V gene TRBV9; TRBD2 might be the D (6 bases). The CDR3 loop spans 13 amino acids. Germline V CDR1 and CDR2: SGDLS, YYNGEE. Trimming took 7 bases from V and 4 from J, leaving 11 bases between them. CDR3 bases: TGTGCCAGCTCATTGGGGGGCACCGGGGAGCTGTTTTTT. Translation gives CASSLGGTGELFF. The full variable domain, its missing parts supplied by reference TRBV9 and TRBJ2-2, is DSGVTQTPKHLITATGQRVTLRCSPRSGDLSVYWYQQSLDQGLQFLIQYYNGEERAKGNILERFSAQQFPDLHSELNLSSLELGDSALYFCASSLGGTGELFFGEGSRLTVL.